This T cell receptor (beta chain) was recorded in a study of vaccination effects on CD4 cells after COVID-19. Background on the study: The ViraFEST assay expanded antigen-specific CD4+ T cells with viral peptide pools before sequencing. Study-wide results and limits: Among infection- and vaccine-induced clones, marked clonal contraction occurred late after vaccination.

Following 10 days of culture, CD4+ T cells were isolated. Each participant was given two doses of one vaccine (BNT162b2 or mRNA-1273). In the cultures, half the medium was exchanged for IL-2 medium on days 3 and 7. The repertoire was sequenced with immunoSEQ multiplex PCR; TCRdb's copy has only in-frame clones and lacks some. The sample contains 57,000 or so clones, around 84% of which appear only once. The table lists this clone with a few counts. Its antigen is as yet unknown. The CDR3 loop spans 15 amino acids. V was clipped by 5 bases and J by 4 bases; unmatched bases: 10. Looked up from germline, CDR1 is MNHEY and CDR2 is SVGEGT.

The sequence was collected from a human donor who received a COVID-19 vaccine. V and J are TRBV6-2 or TRBV6-3 and TRBJ1-1; 7 bases align to TRBD1. The sequencing here drew on CD4+ T cells from PBMCs cultured without peptide, taken after COVID-19 vaccination. The CDR3 sequence: CASSSHRGPATEAFF. CDR3 bases: TGTGCCAGCAGTAGCCACAGGGGCCCCGCCACTGAAGCTTTCTTT.